This TCR beta chain emerged from a study of blood T cells in healthy people across ages. Findings of the study overall: Older age coincided with a roughly linear decline in TCR beta diversity per million T cells. PBMCs that were unsorted prevented a conclusive naive versus antigen-experienced comparison.

A J-beta primer mix and a sample-barcoded 5' primer were used in a second PCR of about 7 to 12 cycles. Every individual sample yielded 2.5 million or more paired-end reads (each containing CDR3). Using its own MiXCR run on the 5' RACE reads, TCRdb lists one record per CDR3 protein. The top ten hold roughly a fifth of the sample, which has more than 650,000 distinct CDR3 sequences, 22% seen once. V lost 0 bases, J lost 3 bases, and 5 bases stayed unmatched. There are 16 residues in the CDR3. In germline, CDR1 is MGHRA, CDR2 YSYEKL. The amount of total RNA extracted per sample was at least 5.5 micrograms. On this clonotype: Its antigen remains unidentified.

The sequence was obtained from a man in his sixties or seventies in good health. The chain links TRBV4-1 to TRBJ1-5, with 7 bases aligning to TRBD1. Source material: blood. The CDR3 DNA reads as TGCGCCAGCAGCCAAGACTACAGGGGTCCCAATCAGCCCCAGCATTTT. Encoded protein: CASSQDYRGPNQPQHF.